One sample yielded the 12 T cell receptor beta chains listed below, sequenced in a study of blood T cell repertoires in COVID-19. The method was immunoSEQ multiplex PCR; TCRdb's version includes in-frame clones alone and lacks a portion of them. Counted here are a few hundred thousand clones, roughly 90% occurring once; the ten biggest clones make up about 1.4%. Sequenced: PBMCs or T cells enriched from blood (not recorded which). The receptors originated from a young woman who had been exposed to COVID-19.

This chain links TRBV11-3 with TRBJ1-4; D unresolved. Trimming took 0 bases from V and 6 from J, leaving 11 bases between them. Germline loops: CDR1 SGHNT, CDR2 YENEEA. The CDR3 extends over 15 amino acids. The CDR3 sequence is CASSLDRPRDEKLFF. CDR3 nucleotides: TGTGCCAGCAGCTTAGATCGCCCGAGGGATGAAAAACTGTTTTTT.

The CDR3 bases are TGTGCCATGGCGGGGTTAAGCACAGATACGCAGTATTTT. As protein: CAMAGLSTDTQYF. The genes are TRBV10-3 and TRBJ2-3; maybe TRBD2 (6 bases). The V end lost 9 bases, the J end lost 0 bases, and 10 bases lay between the germline ends. Germline V gives CDR1 ENHRY, CDR2 SYGVKD. The CDR3 runs to 13 residues.

The chain is built from TRBV27 and TRBJ1-6, with TRBD1 identical over 10 bases. Germline V gene lookup returns CDR1 MNHEY and CDR2 SMNVEV (reference sequence). Trimming took 8 bases from V and 0 from J; bases not matched to a gene: 10. CDR3 length: 18 amino acids. In nucleotides, the CDR3 is TGTGCCAGCGAAATGCCGGGACAGGGGAGCTCCTATAATTCACCCCTCCACTTT. Protein sequence: CASEMPGQGSSYNSPLHF.

J is TRBJ2-7 and V is TRBV6-5; the match to TRBD2 covers 12 bases. The trim removed 7 bases at V and 6 bases at J, leaving 7 bases unmatched. CDR3 size: 14 residues. Germline CDR1 reads MNHEY; CDR2 reads SVGAGI. The CDR3 sequence: CASNRLAGVSEQYF. CDR3 sequence (DNA): TGTGCCAGCAACAGACTAGCGGGAGTATCCGAGCAGTACTTC.

The CDR3 reads CASADSVYEQYF. The CDR3 DNA is TGCGCCAGCGCGGACAGCGTTTACGAGCAGTACTTC. This chain links TRBV10-1 with TRBJ2-7; the D gene is possibly TRBD1 (6 bases). From germline, CDR1 is WNHNN and CDR2 SYGVQD (reference sequence). This CDR3 is built from 12 residues. The germline V and J ends were trimmed by 8 bases and 4 bases, with 12 bases remaining between them.

The genes are TRBV4-3 and TRBJ2-5; TRBD2 matches at 9 bases. V shed 0 bases, J shed 4 bases, and the junction held 24 bases outside the gene matches. This CDR3 is 22 amino acids long. Per the germline V gene, CDR1 is LGHNA and CDR2 is YSLEER. The CDR3 region has the DNA TGCGCCAGCAGCCAAGAGGTCGTGCTACATAGCGGGGGAACCACCTCGGGAGAGACCCAGTACTTC. This translates into CASSQEVVLHSGGTTSGETQYF.

This clone was seen just once. CDR3: CASSTPGQGDTIYF. For the CDR3, the DNA is TGTGCCAGCAGCACACCGGGACAGGGAGACACCATATATTTT. The gene calls are TRBV6-5 and TRBJ1-3; 9 nucleotides match TRBD1. There are 14 residues in the CDR3. Germline V lookup: CDR1 MNHEY, CDR2 SVGAGI. J was trimmed by 8 bases and V by 6 bases; bases with no gene match: 8.

As for this clone: The sample contains more than one DNA sequence encoding this CDR3. The chain has TRBV28 and TRBJ2-1; 9 bases align to TRBD2. Germline V CDR1 and CDR2: MDHEN, SYDVKM. This CDR3 has 14 residues. Losses at the gene ends were 5 bases for V and 2 bases for J; bases not matched to a gene: 1. CDR3 region: CASSLAGTYNEQFF. The CDR3 bases are TGTGCCAGCAGTCTAGCGGGAACCTACAATGAGCAGTTCTTC. The whole variable domain, filled in from reference TRBV28 and TRBJ2-1, reads DVKVTQSSRYLVKRTGEKVFLECVQDMDHENMFWYRQDPGLGLRLIYFSYDVKMKEKGDIPEGYSVSREKKERFSLILESASTNQTSMYLCASSLAGTYNEQFFGPGTRLTVL.

The V and J genes are TRBV25-1 and TRBJ2-4; D gene ambiguous. Per germline, CDR1 MGHDK and CDR2 SYGVNS. V was trimmed by 1 base and J by 3 bases, leaving 4 bases between them. The CDR3 spans 13 residues. The CDR3 protein is CASSEFGKNIQYF. CDR3 in DNA: TGTGCCAGCAGTGAATTCGGCAAAAACATTCAGTACTTC.

This chain uses TRBV5-4 with TRBJ1-1; 7 positions match TRBD1. The trim removed 5 bases at V and 2 bases at J, leaving 15 bases unmatched. CDR3 length equals 17 residues. The germline CDR1 and CDR2 sequences are SGHNT and YYREEE (reference sequence). CDR3 nucleotides: TGTGCCAGCAGTTACCCAGCGACAGGGATATCCAACACTGAAGCTTTCTTT. Translation: CASSYPATGISNTEAFF.

V usage is TRBV7-2 and J usage is TRBJ2-7; 7 bases map to TRBD1. Germline V lookup: CDR1 SGHTA, CDR2 FQGNSA. The CDR3 consists of 15 residues. V lost 6 bases, J lost 0 bases, and 8 bases stayed unmatched. CDR3 in amino acids: CASRTTGDGSYEQYF. The CDR3 coding sequence is TGTGCCAGCAGAACTACAGGGGATGGCTCCTACGAGCAGTACTTC.

The rearrangement joins TRBV5-6 to TRBJ1-3; D is unclear. V shed 7 bases and J shed 0 bases, with 11 bases lying between them. CDR3 length: 14 residues. The V gene's germline CDR1 is SGHDT and CDR2 YYEEEE. The CDR3 DNA sequence: TGTGCCAGCGTAGTGCGATCCTCTGGAAACACCATATATTTT. Translated: CASVVRSSGNTIYF.